Ten or more counts support the clone carrying this TCR beta chain. V lost 6 bases and J lost 1, with 12 bases in between. CDR3 length: 14 amino acids. Template switching added a universal primer site; cDNA carried unique molecular identifiers. TCRdb reanalysed the 5' RACE reads using MiXCR and keeps one entry per CDR3 protein. The profile shows about 720,000 distinct CDR3 sequences, roughly 18% of them singletons. This record belongs to a study of identical twins. Another study also made use of these data, one on T cells expressing NK-cell markers.

The receptor was isolated from a woman aged 18-29 years in good health. This chain links TRBV12-3 or TRBV12-4 with TRBJ1-1; D gene unclear. The sequenced sample was PBMCs. CDR3 DNA sequence: TGTGCCAGCAGCTCTCCCCTGGGGAACACTGAAGCTTTCTTT. Amino acids: CASSSPLGNTEAFF.